One T cell receptor beta chain is described in this entry. The antigen remains unidentified. The data were taken from a study of T cells in Graves' hyperthyroidism and ophthalmopathy. General study findings and limits: Most thyroid-expanded clonotypes above 0.001 were also found in blood. A model of 13 V-J pairs discriminated ophthalmopathy from stable hyperthyroidism.

Recently diagnosed hyperthyroidism of less than 2 months' duration affected patients aged 18 to 65. Germline values: CDR1 MGHDK, CDR2 SYGVNS. Trimming cost V 3 bases and J 0 bases, with 14 bases left between them. The CDR3 covers 16 residues. The investigators amplified TCR beta CDR3 regions from RNA transcripts. The study used the HTBI primer set for a first-round RT-PCR of the TCR CDR3. One entry per CDR3 protein, called by TCRdb with MiXCR from the multiplex PCR reads. The sample has approximately 590,000 distinct CDR3 sequences; around 45% are singletons. The V gene is TRBV25-1, the J gene TRBJ1-1; unclear D gene. The receptor was derived from a woman aged 18-29 years with Graves' hyperthyroidism. Source material: peripheral blood or thyroid tissue (not recorded which). The CDR3: CASSDNRHGMNTEAFF. For the CDR3, the DNA is TGTGCCAGCAGTGATAATCGTCATGGGATGAACACTGAAGCTTTCTTT. Looking up the rest from reference TRBV25-1 and TRBJ1-1 gives the full variable domain: EADIYQTPRYLVIGTGKKITLECSQTMGHDKMYWYQQDPGMELHLIHYSYGVNSTEKGDLSSESTVSRIRTEHFPLTLESARPSHTSQYLCASSDNRHGMNTEAFFGQGTRLTVV.